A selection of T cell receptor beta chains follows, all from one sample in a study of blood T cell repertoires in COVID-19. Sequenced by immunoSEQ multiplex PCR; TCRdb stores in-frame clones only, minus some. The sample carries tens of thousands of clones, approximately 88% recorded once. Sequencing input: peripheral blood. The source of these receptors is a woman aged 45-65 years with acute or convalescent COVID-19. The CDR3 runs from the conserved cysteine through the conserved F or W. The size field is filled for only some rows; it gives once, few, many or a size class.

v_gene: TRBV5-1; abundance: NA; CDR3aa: CASSLWGTQETQYF
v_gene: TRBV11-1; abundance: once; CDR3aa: CASLGGSAGRNEQFF
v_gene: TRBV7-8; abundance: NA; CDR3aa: CASSLADRDQPQHF
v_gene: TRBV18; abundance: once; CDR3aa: CASSPTDRKETQYF
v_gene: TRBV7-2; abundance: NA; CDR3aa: CASSLRSGGTNSNQPQHF
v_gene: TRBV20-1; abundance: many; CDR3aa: CSASRFGTESSYEQYF
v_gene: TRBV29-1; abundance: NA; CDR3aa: CSVVAGNYGYTF
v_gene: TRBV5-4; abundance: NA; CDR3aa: CASSSAGTRDYGYTF
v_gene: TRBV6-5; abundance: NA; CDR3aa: CASRTGFEQFF
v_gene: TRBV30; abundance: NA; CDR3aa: CAWSVAGSDTEAFF
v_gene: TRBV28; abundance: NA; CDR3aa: CASTPYRVQETQYF
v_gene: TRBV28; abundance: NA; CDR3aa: CASSLSGGGNSPLHF
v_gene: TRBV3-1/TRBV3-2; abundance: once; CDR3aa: CASSQEVIDRVIGEQFF